This T cell receptor (beta chain) emerged from a study of Ad26.COV2.S vaccination and SARS-CoV-2 variants. Study at large: Recipients of Ad26.COV2.S got it intramuscularly, once or twice 56 days apart. Whole-study results and caveats: Reportedly, spike-specific CD8+ and CD4+ T cell responses achieved substantial breadth once vaccination had taken place.

The treatment here: 19 received Ad26.COV2.S at low or high dose, single or two shots; 5 received placebo; per-sample allocation not given. Samples were taken on day 63 after the first vaccine or placebo injection. Here immunoSEQ multiplex PCR was the method, and the copy in TCRdb shows in-frame clones only, minus some. The sample lists about 350,000 clones; 85% to 90% were seen once. CDR1 is SNHLY and CDR2 is FYNNEI in the germline V gene. Trimming removed 6 bases from V and 7 bases from J; junction bases left unmatched: 8. The CDR3 has 15 amino acids. Remarks on this clone: What it binds is not known.

The TCR comes from a person between 18 and 59 years old who received the Ad26.COV2.S COVID-19 vaccine or a placebo. The chain employs TRBV2 and TRBJ2-1; TRBD2 agrees at 11 bases. The specimen was peripheral blood, collected in a trial of Ad26.COV2.S vaccine versus placebo. CDR3 residues: CASRKRTSGSNEQFF. The CDR3 DNA reads as TGTGCCAGCAGGAAACGGACTAGCGGGTCGAATGAGCAGTTCTTC.